The rows below give T cell receptor beta chains drawn from one sample of a study of human T cells and chemical hapten exposure. TCRdb reprocessed the RACE reads with MiXCR, giving one entry per CDR3 protein. In the table there are tens of thousands of distinct CDR3 sequences, roughly 10% of which are singletons. The sample in question was whole blood, obtained in connection with sensitization to the hapten diphenylcyclopropenone (DPC). These receptors all stem from a man aged 30 to 39 with alopecia areata. Some clones in this sample may be carry-over from other donors' samples. Both conserved end residues are part of each CDR3. Each record gives: CDR3 protein, CDR3 DNA, D gene, V gene, J gene, clone size. A D gene is named only where the DNA matches it firmly. Some rows mark clone size as missing; the rest say once, few, many or name a class of expanded clone.

CASSYGTRTTDTQYF	TGTGCCAGCAGCTACGGAACTAGAACCACAGATACGCAGTATTTT	.	TRBV11-2	TRBJ2-3	many
CASSSDRGGLSSYNSPLHF	TGTGCCAGCAGCTCGGACAGGGGGGGGCTCAGCTCCTATAATTCACCCCTCCACTTT	TRBD1	TRBV3-1	TRBJ1-6	.
CSARTDYSNQPQHF	TGCAGTGCTAGGACAGATTATAGCAATCAGCCCCAGCATTTT	.	TRBV20-1	TRBJ1-5	many
CASNVERSYNSPLHF	TGTGCCAGCAATGTAGAAAGGTCCTATAATTCACCCCTCCACTTT	.	TRBV28	TRBJ1-6	.
CSVISGGNIQYF	TGCAGCGTTATATCGGGAGGAAACATTCAGTACTTC	TRBD2	TRBV29-1	TRBJ2-4	.
CASSFLRGPGALSPLHF	TGTGCCAGCAGCTTCCTCAGGGGGCCCGGGGCCCTTTCACCCCTCCACTTT	TRBD1	TRBV5-8	TRBJ1-6	few
CASSLAGTAKNIQYF	TGTGCCAGCAGCTTAGCCGGGACAGCAAAAAACATTCAGTACTTC	TRBD1	TRBV7-2	TRBJ2-4	.
CSATSPTLAGGLNEQFF	TGCAGTGCTACGTCCCCCACACTAGCGGGGGGGCTTAATGAGCAGTTCTTC	TRBD2	TRBV20-1	TRBJ2-1	many
CASSEGATNEKLFF	TGTGCCAGCTCGGAGGGGGCCACTAATGAAAAACTGTTTTTT	TRBD1	TRBV18	TRBJ1-4	many
CASTPRRTDTQYF	TGTGCTAGCACCCCGAGGCGAACAGATACGCAGTATTTT	.	TRBV12-5	TRBJ2-3	many
CASSRVNEQFF	TGTGCCAGCAGCCGGGTCAATGAGCAGTTCTTC	.	TRBV5-8	TRBJ2-1	.
CASSEAVGREDSGANVLTF	TGTGCCAGCAGTGAAGCGGTAGGCAGGGAGGACTCTGGGGCCAACGTCCTGACTTTC	.	TRBV2	TRBJ2-6	.
CASSPGQEYQETQYF	TGCGCCAGCAGCCCCGGACAGGAGTACCAAGAGACCCAGTACTTC	TRBD1	TRBV10-1	TRBJ2-5	many
CASGRGRTDTQYF	TGTGCCAGTGGCAGGGGGAGGACAGATACGCAGTATTTT	.	TRBV7-3	TRBJ2-3	.
CARGANQETQYF	TGTGCCAGAGGCGCTAACCAAGAGACCCAGTACTTC	.	TRBV2	TRBJ2-5	.
CASSRDSGETQYF	TGTGCCAGCAGTCGGGACAGCGGGGAGACCCAGTACTTC	.	TRBV2	TRBJ2-5	many
CASSFSGGGDTQYF	TGTGCCAGCAGTTTTAGCGGGGGGGGAGATACGCAGTATTTT	TRBD2	TRBV12-3/TRBV12-4	TRBJ2-3	few
CASSGLRASFGQETQYF	TGTGCCAGCAGCGGGCTCCGGGCTAGCTTTGGGCAAGAGACCCAGTACTTC	.	TRBV11-2	TRBJ2-5	.
CSASGGTDTQYF	TGCAGTGCTAGTGGGGGGACAGATACGCAGTATTTT	.	TRBV20-1	TRBJ2-3	few
CASSSSGLAHQETQYF	TGTGCCAGCTCATCCTCCGGTCTAGCGCACCAAGAGACCCAGTACTTC	.	TRBV18	TRBJ2-5	.
CSAVAGGPTDTQYF	TGCAGTGCAGTAGCGGGGGGGCCTACAGATACGCAGTATTTT	TRBD2	TRBV20-1	TRBJ2-3	few
CASSLAPGLREAQYF	TGTGCCAGCAGCTTAGCCCCGGGACTCCGGGAGGCCCAGTACTTC	TRBD2	TRBV7-2	TRBJ2-5	many
CASSLRGLGLYGYTF	TGTGCCAGCAGTTTACGGGGGCTGGGGTTATATGGCTACACCTTC	.	TRBV27	TRBJ1-2	few
CASSLGTGNSGNTIYF	TGTGCCAGCAGCCTGGGGACGGGGAACTCTGGAAACACCATATATTTT	.	TRBV7-6	TRBJ1-3	many
CASSLLGAGSLNTEAFF	TGTGCCAGCAGCTTATTGGGGGCAGGGTCCTTGAACACTGAAGCTTTCTTT	.	TRBV7-3	TRBJ1-1	many
CAIADYSSYNEQFF	TGTGCCATCGCGGACTATAGCTCCTACAATGAGCAGTTCTTC	.	TRBV10-3	TRBJ2-1	many
CASSDPGGLAGELFF	TGTGCCAGCAGTGACCCCGGAGGACTTGCCGGGGAGCTGTTTTTT	.	TRBV25-1	TRBJ2-2	many
CASSQVRQYETQYF	TGTGCCAGCAGCCAAGTTCGGCAGTACGAGACCCAGTACTTC	.	TRBV3-1	TRBJ2-5	many
CASSLFLGAAEQYF	TGTGCCAGCAGCTTATTTCTGGGGGCAGCCGAGCAGTACTTC	.	TRBV7-2	TRBJ2-7	.
CASSPTGTYWGRPYEQYF	TGTGCCAGCAGTCCTACTGGGACCTACTGGGGACGACCCTACGAGCAGTACTTC	.	TRBV27	TRBJ2-7	many
CASSRGSYNEQFF	TGTGCCAGCAGCCGCGGGAGCTACAATGAGCAGTTCTTC	TRBD2	TRBV11-2	TRBJ2-1	.
CASSQETGAKNIQYF	TGTGCCAGCAGCCAAGAAACTGGAGCCAAAAACATTCAGTACTTC	.	TRBV3-1	TRBJ2-4	many
CASSLEVGRGPEAFF	TGTGCCAGCAGCTTAGAGGTGGGGAGGGGGCCAGAGGCTTTCTTT	TRBD1	TRBV7-9	TRBJ1-1	many
CAQRDTDTQYF	TGTGCCCAACGGGATACCGATACGCAGTATTTT	.	TRBV7-9	TRBJ2-3	many
CASSYAGTVPNIQYF	TGTGCCAGCAGCTACGCCGGGACAGTTCCAAACATTCAGTACTTC	TRBD1	TRBV7-8	TRBJ2-4	many
CASSLEGGPGTDTQYF	TGTGCCAGCAGCTTAGAAGGGGGGCCGGGAACAGATACGCAGTATTTT	.	TRBV7-6	TRBJ2-3	many
CASSLGQGNSPLHF	TGTGCCAGCAGCTTGGGACAGGGGAATTCACCCCTCCACTTT	TRBD1	TRBV11-2	TRBJ1-6	many
CASSPQGLAGGLTDTQYF	TGTGCCAGCAGCCCCCAGGGACTAGCGGGGGGCCTCACAGATACGCAGTATTTT	TRBD2	TRBV7-2	TRBJ2-3	.
CASSPPLAGSTDTQYF	TGTGCCAGCTCACCACCGCTAGCGGGGAGCACAGATACGCAGTATTTT	TRBD2	TRBV18	TRBJ2-3	many
CSAQREGPSSPLHF	TGCAGTGCGCAAAGGGAAGGGCCTAGTTCACCCCTCCACTTT	.	TRBV20-1	TRBJ1-6	few
CASSLETSGADTQYF	TGTGCCAGCAGCTTAGAGACTAGCGGGGCAGATACGCAGTATTTT	TRBD2	TRBV7-9	TRBJ2-3	few
CATGGGSNEQFF	TGTGCCACGGGAGGGGGAAGCAATGAGCAGTTCTTC	TRBD2	TRBV10-3	TRBJ2-1	few
CASSTGTSSSYEQYF	TGCGCCAGCAGTACCGGGACATCGTCTTCCTACGAGCAGTACTTC	.	TRBV5-1	TRBJ2-7	.
CASSPLPSSGSYNEQFF	TGTGCCAGCTCACCACTACCGTCTAGCGGGTCCTACAATGAGCAGTTCTTC	TRBD2	TRBV18	TRBJ2-1	many
CASSLRRLAADTQYF	TGTGCCAGCAGCCTCCGTAGGCTAGCGGCAGATACGCAGTATTTT	.	TRBV21-1	TRBJ2-3	many
CASSQYMWEGWSGNTEAFF	TGTGCCAGCAGCCAATATATGTGGGAGGGGTGGTCGGGGAACACTGAAGCTTTCTTT	.	TRBV3-1	TRBJ1-1	many
CASSELEELLSNQPQHF	TGTGCCAGCAGTGAACTCGAGGAACTACTAAGCAATCAGCCCCAGCATTTC	.	TRBV2	TRBJ1-5	few
CSARGQPPNYGYTF	TGCAGTGCTAGAGGACAGCCCCCTAACTATGGCTACACCTTC	.	TRBV20-1	TRBJ1-2	.
CAWSARAFNTEAFF	TGTGCCTGGAGTGCCCGGGCCTTCAACACTGAAGCTTTCTTT	.	TRBV30	TRBJ1-1	.